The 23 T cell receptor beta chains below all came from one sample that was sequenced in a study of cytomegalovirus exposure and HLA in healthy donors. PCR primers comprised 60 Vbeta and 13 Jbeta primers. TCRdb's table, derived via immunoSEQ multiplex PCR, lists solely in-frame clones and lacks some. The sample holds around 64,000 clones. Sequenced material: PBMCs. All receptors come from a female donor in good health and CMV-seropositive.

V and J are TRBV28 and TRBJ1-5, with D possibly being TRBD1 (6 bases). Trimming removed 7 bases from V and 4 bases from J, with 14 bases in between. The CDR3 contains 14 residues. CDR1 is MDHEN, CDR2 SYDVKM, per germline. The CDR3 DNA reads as TGTGCCAGCACCCGGGGGGCCTTAAATCAGCCCCAGCATTTT. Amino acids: CASTRGALNQPQHF. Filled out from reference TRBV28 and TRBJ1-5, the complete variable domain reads DVKVTQSSRYLVKRTGEKVFLECVQDMDHENMFWYRQDPGLGLRLIYFSYDVKMKEKGDIPEGYSVSREKKERFSLILESASTNQTSMYLCASTRGALNQPQHFGDGTRLSIL.

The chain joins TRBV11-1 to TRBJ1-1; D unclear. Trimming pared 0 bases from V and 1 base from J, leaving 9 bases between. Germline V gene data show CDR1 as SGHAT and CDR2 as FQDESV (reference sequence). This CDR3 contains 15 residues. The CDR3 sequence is CASSLARGTNTEAFF. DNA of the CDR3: TGTGCCAGCAGCTTAGCGCGGGGTACGAACACTGAAGCTTTCTTT.

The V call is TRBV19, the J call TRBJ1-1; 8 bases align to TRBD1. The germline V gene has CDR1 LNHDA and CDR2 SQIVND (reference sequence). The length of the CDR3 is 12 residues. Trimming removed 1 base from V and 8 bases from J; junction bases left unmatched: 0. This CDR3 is CASSIAGGEAFF. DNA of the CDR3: TGTGCCAGTAGTATAGCAGGGGGCGAAGCTTTCTTT.

The CDR3 DNA is TGCGCCAGCAGCCAAGCGGTCACAGATACGCAGTATTTT. Protein: CASSQAVTDTQYF. The chain links TRBV4-3 to TRBJ2-3; no firm D call. The CDR3 extends over 13 amino acids. The V gene's germline CDR1 is LGHNA and CDR2 YSLEER. Trimming removed 1 base from V and 2 bases from J, with 4 bases in between.

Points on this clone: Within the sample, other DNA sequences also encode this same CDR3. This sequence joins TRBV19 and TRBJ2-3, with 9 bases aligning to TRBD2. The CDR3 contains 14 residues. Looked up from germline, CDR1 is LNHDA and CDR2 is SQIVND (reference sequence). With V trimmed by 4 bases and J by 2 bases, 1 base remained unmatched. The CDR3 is CASSRLADTDTQYF. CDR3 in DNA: TGTGCCAGTAGTAGACTAGCGGACACAGATACGCAGTATTTT.

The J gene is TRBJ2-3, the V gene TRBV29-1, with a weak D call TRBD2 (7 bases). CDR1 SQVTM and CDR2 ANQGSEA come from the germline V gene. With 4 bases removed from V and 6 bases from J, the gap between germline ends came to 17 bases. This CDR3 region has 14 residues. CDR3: CSVVWGGLRDTQYF. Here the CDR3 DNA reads TGCAGCGTTGTGTGGGGGGGCCTCCGGGATACGCAGTATTTT.

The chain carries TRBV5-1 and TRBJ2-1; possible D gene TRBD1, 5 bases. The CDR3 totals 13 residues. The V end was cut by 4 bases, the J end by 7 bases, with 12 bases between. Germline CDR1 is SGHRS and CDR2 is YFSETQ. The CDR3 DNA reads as TGCGCCAGCAGCCCGACAGAGGCGAATGAGCAGTTCTTC. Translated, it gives CASSPTEANEQFF.

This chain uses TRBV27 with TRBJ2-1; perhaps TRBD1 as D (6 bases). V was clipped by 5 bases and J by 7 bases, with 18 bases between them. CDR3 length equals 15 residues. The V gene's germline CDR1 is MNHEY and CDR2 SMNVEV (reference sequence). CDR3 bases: TGTGCCAGCAGTAAACAGGGCCTTAGACCAAATGAGCAGTTCTTC. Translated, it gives CASSKQGLRPNEQFF.

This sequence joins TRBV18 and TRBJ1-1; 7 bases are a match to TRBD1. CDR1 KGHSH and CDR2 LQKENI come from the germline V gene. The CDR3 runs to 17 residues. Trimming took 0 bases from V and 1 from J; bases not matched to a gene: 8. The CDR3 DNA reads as TGTGCCAGCTCACCACCGGGGACAGCTCTTTGGAACACTGAAGCTTTCTTT. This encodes CASSPPGTALWNTEAFF.

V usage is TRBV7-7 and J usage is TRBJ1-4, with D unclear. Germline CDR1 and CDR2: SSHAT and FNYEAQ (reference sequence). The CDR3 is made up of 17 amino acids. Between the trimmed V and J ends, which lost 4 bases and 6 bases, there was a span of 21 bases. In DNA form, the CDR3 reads TGTGCCAGCAGCTCACCGGGTGGCCGCCCGAGCGATGAAAAACTGTTTTTT. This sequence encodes CASSSPGGRPSDEKLFF.

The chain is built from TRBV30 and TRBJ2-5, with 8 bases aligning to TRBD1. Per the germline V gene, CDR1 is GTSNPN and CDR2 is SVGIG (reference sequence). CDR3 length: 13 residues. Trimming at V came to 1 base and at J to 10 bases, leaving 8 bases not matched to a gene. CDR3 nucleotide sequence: TGTGCCTGGAGTGACAGGGGGAGATCTCTCCAGTACTTC. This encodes CAWSDRGRSLQYF.

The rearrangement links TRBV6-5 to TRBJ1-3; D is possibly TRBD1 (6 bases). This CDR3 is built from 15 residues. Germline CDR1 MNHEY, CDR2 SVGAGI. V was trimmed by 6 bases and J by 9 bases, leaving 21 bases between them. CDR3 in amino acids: CASRQQGNVGGTIYF. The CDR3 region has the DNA TGTGCCAGCAGACAACAGGGAAACGTTGGGGGCACCATATATTTT.

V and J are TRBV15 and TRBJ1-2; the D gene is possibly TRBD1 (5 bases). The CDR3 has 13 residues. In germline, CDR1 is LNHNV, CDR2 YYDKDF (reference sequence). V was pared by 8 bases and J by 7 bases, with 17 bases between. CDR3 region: CATSLGPGGGYTF. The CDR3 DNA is TGTGCCACCTCCTTGGGTCCCGGGGGTGGCTACACCTTC. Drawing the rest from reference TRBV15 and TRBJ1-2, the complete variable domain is DAMVIQNPRYQVTQFGKPVTLSCSQTLNHNVMYWYQQKSSQAPKLLFHYYDKDFNNEADTPDNFQSRRPNTSFCFLDIRSPGLGDTAMYLCATSLGPGGGYTFGSGTRLTVV.

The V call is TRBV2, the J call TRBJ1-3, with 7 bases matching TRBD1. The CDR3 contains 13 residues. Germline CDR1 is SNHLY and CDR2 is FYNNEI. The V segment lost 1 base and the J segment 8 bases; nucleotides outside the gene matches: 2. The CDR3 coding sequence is TGTGCCAGCAGTGAAGGCCAGGGGGACACCATATATTTT. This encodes CASSEGQGDTIYF.

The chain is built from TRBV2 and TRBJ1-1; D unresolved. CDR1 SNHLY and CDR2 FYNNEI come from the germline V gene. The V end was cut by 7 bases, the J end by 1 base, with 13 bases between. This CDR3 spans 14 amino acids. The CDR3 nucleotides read TGTGCCAGCATTTTTGCAAACAAGAACACTGAAGCTTTCTTT. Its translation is CASIFANKNTEAFF.

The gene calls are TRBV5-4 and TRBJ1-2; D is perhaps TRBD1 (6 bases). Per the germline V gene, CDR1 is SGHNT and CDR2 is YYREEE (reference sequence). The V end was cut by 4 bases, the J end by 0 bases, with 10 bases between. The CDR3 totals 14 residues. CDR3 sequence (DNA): TGTGCCAGCAGCGGGGGCGGCGCTAACTATGGCTACACCTTC. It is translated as CASSGGGANYGYTF. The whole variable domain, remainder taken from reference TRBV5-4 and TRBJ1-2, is ETGVTQSPTHLIKTRGQQVTLRCSSQSGHNTVSWYQQALGQGPQFIFQYYREEENGRGNFPPRFSGLQFPNYSSELNVNALELDDSALYLCASSGGGANYGYTFGSGTRLTVV.

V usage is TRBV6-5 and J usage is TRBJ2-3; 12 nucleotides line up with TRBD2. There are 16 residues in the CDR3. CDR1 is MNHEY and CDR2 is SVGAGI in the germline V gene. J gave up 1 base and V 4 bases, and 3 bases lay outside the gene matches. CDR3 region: CASSSRTSGGTDTQYF. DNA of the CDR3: TGTGCCAGCAGTTCTAGGACTAGCGGGGGCACAGATACGCAGTATTTT.

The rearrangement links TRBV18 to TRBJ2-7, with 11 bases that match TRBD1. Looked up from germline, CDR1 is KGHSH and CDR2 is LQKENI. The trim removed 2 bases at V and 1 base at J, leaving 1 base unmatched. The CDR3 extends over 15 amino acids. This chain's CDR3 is CASSPGTGGSYEQYF. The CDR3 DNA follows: TGTGCCAGCTCACCAGGGACAGGGGGGTCCTACGAGCAGTACTTC.

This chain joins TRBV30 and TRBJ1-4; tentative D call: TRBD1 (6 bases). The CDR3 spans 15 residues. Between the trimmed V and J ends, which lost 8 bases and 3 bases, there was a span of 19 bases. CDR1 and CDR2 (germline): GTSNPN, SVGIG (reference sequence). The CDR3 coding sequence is TGTGCCGGGGCGGAAGGGGGGGGAGCTAATGAAAAACTGTTTTTT. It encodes CAGAEGGGANEKLFF. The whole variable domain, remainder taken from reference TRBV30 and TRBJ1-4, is SQTIHQWPATLVQPVGSPLSLECTVEGTSNPNLYWYRQAAGRGLQLLFYSVGIGQISSEVPQNLSASRPQDRQFILSSKKLLLSDSGFYLCAGAEGGGANEKLFFGSGTQLSVL.

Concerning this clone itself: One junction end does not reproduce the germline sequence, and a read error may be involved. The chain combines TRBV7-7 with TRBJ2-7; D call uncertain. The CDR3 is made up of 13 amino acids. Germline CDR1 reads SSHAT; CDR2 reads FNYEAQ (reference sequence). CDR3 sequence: CASSFGNSYEQYF. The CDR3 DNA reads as TGTGCTAGCAGCTTTGGCAATTCCTACGAGCAGTACTTC.

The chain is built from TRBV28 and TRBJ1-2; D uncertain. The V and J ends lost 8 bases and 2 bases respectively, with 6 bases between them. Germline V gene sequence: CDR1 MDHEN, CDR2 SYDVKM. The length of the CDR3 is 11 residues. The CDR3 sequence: CASQQNYGYTF. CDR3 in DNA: TGTGCCAGCCAACAGAACTATGGCTACACCTTC.

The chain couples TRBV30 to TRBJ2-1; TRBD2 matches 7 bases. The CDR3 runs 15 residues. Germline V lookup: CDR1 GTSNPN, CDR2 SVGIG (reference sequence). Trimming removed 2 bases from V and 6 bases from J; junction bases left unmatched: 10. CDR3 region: CAWSRMGGNANEQFF. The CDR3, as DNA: TGTGCCTGGAGTAGGATGGGGGGGAATGCCAATGAGCAGTTCTTC.

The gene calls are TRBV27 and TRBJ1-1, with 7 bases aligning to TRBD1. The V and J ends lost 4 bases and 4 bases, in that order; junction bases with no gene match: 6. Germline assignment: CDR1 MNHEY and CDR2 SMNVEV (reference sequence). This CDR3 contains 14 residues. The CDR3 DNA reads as TGTGCCAGCAGTTCCAACAGGGGAGGCACTGAAGCTTTCTTT. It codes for CASSSNRGGTEAFF.